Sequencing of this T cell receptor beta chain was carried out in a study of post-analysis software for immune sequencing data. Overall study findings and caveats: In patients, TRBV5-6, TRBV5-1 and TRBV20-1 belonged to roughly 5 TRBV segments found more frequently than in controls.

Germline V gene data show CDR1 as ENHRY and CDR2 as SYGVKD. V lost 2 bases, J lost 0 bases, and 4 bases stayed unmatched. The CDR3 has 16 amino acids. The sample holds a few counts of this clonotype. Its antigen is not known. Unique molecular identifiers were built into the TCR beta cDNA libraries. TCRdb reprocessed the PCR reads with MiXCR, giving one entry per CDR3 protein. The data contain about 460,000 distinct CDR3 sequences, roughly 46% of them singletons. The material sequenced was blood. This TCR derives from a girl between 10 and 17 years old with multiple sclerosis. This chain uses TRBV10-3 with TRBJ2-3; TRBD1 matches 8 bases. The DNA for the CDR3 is TGTGCCATCAGTGAGCGGACAGGGCTAAGCACAGATACGCAGTATTTT. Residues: CAISERTGLSTDTQYF.